These 26 T cell receptor beta chains share one sample of origin, sequenced in a study of CD8 T cells in Susac syndrome (dated by TCRdb to the late 2010s). Library preparation employed the immunoSEQ multiplex PCR assay. RNA was extracted using the RNeasy kit, and roughly 0.5 to 1 microgram was reverse transcribed with random hexamers. Clones were called with MiXCR by TCRdb after fastp trimmed the public reads at Q25, and only in-frame beta chains were retained. CDR3 protein sequences are deduplicated, and each keeps its most common genes and DNA. Counted in this sample were around 280,000 distinct CDR3 sequences; about 91% of them appeared once. Together, the top ten hold approximately 0.065% of the sample. Sequencing input: CD4+ T cells from PBMCs. All receptors come from a human donor with multiple sclerosis.

The gene calls are TRBV18 and TRBJ1-1; D remains unclear. The ends were cut back, 6 bases at V and 3 bases at J, with 14 bases in the middle. Germline assignment: CDR1 KGHSH and CDR2 LQKENI. The CDR3 runs to 14 residues. This chain's CDR3 is CASSVNSVDTEAFF. Written as DNA, the CDR3 is TGTGCCAGCTCCGTAAACAGCGTTGACACTGAAGCTTTCTTT.

This clonotype was seen only once. The V call is TRBV29-1, the J call TRBJ2-2, with TRBD1 identical over 9 bases. The V gene end was trimmed by 7 bases and the J gene end by 3 bases; junction bases not matched to a gene: 9. CDR3 length: 15 residues. Germline assignment: CDR1 SQVTM and CDR2 ANQGSEA. The CDR3 reads CSALPGTGHTGELFF. Written as DNA, the CDR3 is TGCAGCGCCCTACCCGGGACAGGGCACACCGGGGAGCTGTTTTTT.

The chain uses TRBV27 and TRBJ1-2, with 12 bases matching TRBD1. CDR3 length: 16 amino acids. Germline trimming cut 6 bases from V and 4 bases from J; bases unmatched to any gene: 9. Germline V gene sequence: CDR1 MNHEY, CDR2 SMNVEV (reference sequence). CDR3 loop: CASSTIGTGGTYGYTF. The CDR3 bases are TGTGCCAGCAGCACCATCGGGACAGGGGGCACCTATGGCTACACCTTC.

The chain carries TRBV27 and TRBJ2-3; 7 bases match TRBD2. Germline loops: CDR1 MNHEY, CDR2 SMNVEV (reference sequence). This CDR3 region has 14 residues. The trim removed 7 bases at V and 5 bases at J, leaving 9 bases unmatched. For the CDR3, the DNA is TGTGCCAGCAACCTAGCGGCGACGGGAGATACGCAGTATTTT. Translation: CASNLAATGDTQYF.

This clonotype was detected a few times. The junction shows a germline mismatch at one end, possibly a read error. This chain connects TRBV29-1 to TRBJ1-1; D unresolved. The germline gives CDR1 SQVTM, CDR2 ANQGSEA. The length of the CDR3 is 13 residues. For the CDR3, the DNA is TGCAGCGTTGAAGGGGCGAGAGGAACTGAGGCTTTCTTT. Translating gives CSVEGARGTEAFF.

J is TRBJ1-1 and V is TRBV12-5; D perhaps matches TRBD1 (6 bases). Germline V gene lookup returns CDR1 LGHNT and CDR2 FRNRAP. With 5 bases removed from V and 8 bases from J, the gap between germline ends came to 18 bases. The CDR3 has 14 amino acids. The CDR3 loop reads CASGLRRSGVEAFF. Here the CDR3 DNA reads TGTGCTAGTGGTCTCCGCCGATCAGGGGTAGAAGCTTTCTTT.

The genes are TRBV4-3 and TRBJ2-5; D may be TRBD2 (6 bases). Trimming removed 3 bases from V and 1 base from J, with 12 bases in between. The length of the CDR3 is 15 residues. Germline-derived CDR1 and CDR2 are LGHNA and YSLEER. As DNA, the CDR3 is TGCGCCAGCAGCCACGGGTTGGGGGGCCAAGAGACCCAGTACTTC. This encodes CASSHGLGGQETQYF.

V gene TRBV5-4 combines with J gene TRBJ2-2; D is unclear. Looked up from germline, CDR1 is SGHNT and CDR2 is YYREEE (reference sequence). The CDR3 is 13 amino acids. Trimming removed 0 bases from V and 6 bases from J, with 6 bases in between. The chain's CDR3 is CASSLDWAGELFF. The CDR3 DNA follows: TGTGCCAGCAGCTTGGACTGGGCCGGGGAGCTGTTTTTT.

This rearrangement joins TRBV3-1 to TRBJ2-7; TRBD1 is a possible D gene (6 bases). Germline CDR1 is LGHDT and CDR2 is YNNKEL (reference sequence). The CDR3 extends over 13 amino acids. Trimming removed 2 bases from V and 4 bases from J, with 9 bases in between. The CDR3 protein is CASSQQGSYEQYF. The CDR3 bases are TGTGCCAGCAGCCAACAGGGGTCTTACGAGCAGTACTTC.

The chain links TRBV15 to TRBJ1-1; the D is unclear. The V and J ends lost 4 bases and 1 base respectively, with 4 bases between them. The CDR3 extends over 12 amino acids. Germline V lookup: CDR1 LNHNV, CDR2 YYDKDF (reference sequence). CDR3 in DNA: TGTGCCACCAGCACCGGGAACACTGAAGCTTTCTTT. Its translation is CATSTGNTEAFF.

This chain connects TRBV19 to TRBJ2-7; no firm D call. The CDR3 length is 13 residues. The germline gives CDR1 LNHDA, CDR2 SQIVND (reference sequence). Trimming took 4 bases from V and 0 from J, leaving 7 bases between them. The DNA for the CDR3 is TGTGCCAGTAGTAGCCCGGGCTCCTACGAGCAGTACTTC. Translation: CASSSPGSYEQYF.

The V and J genes are TRBV7-8 and TRBJ2-6, with D possibly called TRBD1 or TRBD2 (5 bases each). Germline-derived CDR1 and CDR2 are SGHVS and FQNEAQ. V was trimmed by 1 base and J by 0 bases, leaving 10 bases between them. The CDR3 runs 17 residues. CDR3 region: CASSLGWGSSGANVLTF. CDR3 bases: TGTGCCAGCAGCTTAGGGTGGGGGAGCTCTGGGGCCAACGTCCTGACTTTC.

The genes are TRBV2 and TRBJ1-5; possibly TRBD1 for D (6 bases). From germline, CDR1 is SNHLY and CDR2 FYNNEI. The CDR3 length is 17 residues. Trimming left V 4 bases short and J 0 bases short, with 16 bases between. In DNA, the CDR3 is TGTGCCAGCAGTGGGGACACCCCAATCAATAGCAATCAGCCCCAGCATTTT. It codes for CASSGDTPINSNQPQHF.

The DNA for the CDR3 is TGCAGCGTTGTCAGCGGAGCCTACAATGAGCAGTTCTTC. It specifies CSVVSGAYNEQFF. This chain connects TRBV29-1 to TRBJ2-1, with D possibly matching TRBD2 (5 bases). The CDR3 has 13 amino acids. The V gene's germline CDR1 is SQVTM and CDR2 ANQGSEA. Trimming took 4 bases from V and 2 from J, leaving 9 bases between them.

This clonotype showed up just a few times. The chain uses TRBV7-2 and TRBJ2-5; D gene unclear. In germline, CDR1 is SGHTA, CDR2 FQGNSA. V was trimmed by 0 bases and J by 7 bases, leaving 3 bases between them. The CDR3 has 11 amino acids. CDR3 bases: TGTGCCAGCAGCTTAGCTGGGACCCAGTACTTC. As protein: CASSLAGTQYF.

DNA for the CDR3: TGTGCCAGCAGCACGCTGGACAGGAACACTGAAGCTTTCTTT. The encoded protein is CASSTLDRNTEAFF. The V gene is TRBV11-2, the J gene TRBJ1-1; a weak D match, TRBD1 (6 bases). The CDR3 sequence is 14 residues long. Trimming cost V 5 bases and J 1 base, with 11 bases left between them. From germline, CDR1 is SGHAT and CDR2 FQNNGV.

The chain combines TRBV11-3 with TRBJ1-4, with D perhaps matching TRBD1 (5 bases). Trimming shortened V by 5 bases and J by 6 bases, and 10 bases separated the two germline ends. Germline values: CDR1 SGHNT, CDR2 YENEEA. This CDR3 contains 13 residues. The DNA for the CDR3 is TGTGCCAGCAGCCCTGGGGCAGATGAAAAACTGTTTTTT. Its translation: CASSPGADEKLFF.

This chain joins TRBV15 and TRBJ1-3; 8 positions agree with TRBD1. The CDR3 has 16 residues. J gave up 0 bases and V 4 bases, and 5 bases lay outside the gene matches. The germline CDR1 and CDR2 sequences are LNHNV and YYDKDF (reference sequence). The CDR3 region has the DNA TGTGCCACCAGCACAGGACAGGGTTACTCTGGAAACACCATATATTTT. Its translation: CATSTGQGYSGNTIYF. The entire variable domain, with the rest obtained from reference TRBV15 and TRBJ1-3, is as follows: DAMVIQNPRYQVTQFGKPVTLSCSQTLNHNVMYWYQQKSSQAPKLLFHYYDKDFNNEADTPDNFQSRRPNTSFCFLDIRSPGLGDTAMYLCATSTGQGYSGNTIYFGEGSWLTVV.

The genes are TRBV20-1 and TRBJ2-7; possible D gene TRBD1, 6 bases. The germline V gene has CDR1 DFQATT and CDR2 SNEGSKA (reference sequence). CDR3 length equals 13 residues. V lost 7 bases and J lost 0, with 13 bases in between. The CDR3 DNA is TGCAGTGTTACGGGGACAAACTCCTACGAGCAGTACTTC. This codes for CSVTGTNSYEQYF.

The chain uses TRBV5-1 and TRBJ2-3; D might be TRBD1 (5 bases). Between the trimmed V and J ends, which lost 0 bases and 4 bases, there was a span of 9 bases. This CDR3 has 14 residues. Germline V lookup: CDR1 SGHRS, CDR2 YFSETQ. CDR3 sequence (DNA): TGCGCCAGCAGCTTGGCCCTACAGGCAGATACGCAGTATTTT. It codes for CASSLALQADTQYF. Together with reference TRBV5-1 and TRBJ2-3, the CDR3 gives the full variable domain: KAGVTQTPRYLIKTRGQQVTLSCSPISGHRSVSWYQQTPGQGLQFLFEYFSETQRNKGNFPGRFSGRQFSNSRSEMNVSTLELGDSALYLCASSLALQADTQYFGPGTRLTVL.

The V gene is TRBV20-1, the J gene TRBJ2-7, with 10 bases identical to TRBD1. Trimming took 5 bases from V and 4 from J; bases not matched to a gene: 8. Germline assignment: CDR1 DFQATT and CDR2 SNEGSKA (reference sequence). The CDR3 length is 14 residues. Written as DNA, the CDR3 is TGCAGTGCTCGTGGACAGGGGGGCCAATACGAGCAGTACTTC. This sequence encodes CSARGQGGQYEQYF.

This clonotype has a single count. V gene TRBV5-1 combines with J gene TRBJ2-3; 8 bases fit TRBD1. Unmatched junction bases numbered 9, after V lost 7 bases and J lost 2 bases. The germline V gene encodes CDR1 SGHRS and CDR2 YFSETQ. The CDR3 runs to 15 residues. The CDR3 DNA is TGCGCCAGCGGAGGGGCAGGGGGCATCACAGATACGCAGTATTTT. It encodes CASGGAGGITDTQYF. Supplemented by reference TRBV5-1 and TRBJ2-3, the full variable domain reads KAGVTQTPRYLIKTRGQQVTLSCSPISGHRSVSWYQQTPGQGLQFLFEYFSETQRNKGNFPGRFSGRQFSNSRSEMNVSTLELGDSALYLCASGGAGGITDTQYFGPGTRLTVL.

The rearrangement links TRBV6-2 or TRBV6-3 to TRBJ1-1; D remains unclear. The CDR3 runs 12 residues. Looked up from germline, CDR1 is MNHEY and CDR2 is SVGEGT. V lost 6 bases, J lost 2 bases, and 7 bases lay in between. CDR3 protein: CASSPYNTEAFF. In DNA form, the CDR3 reads TGTGCCAGCAGCCCTTACAACACTGAAGCTTTCTTT.

The J gene is TRBJ2-7, the V gene TRBV12-3 or TRBV12-4; possibly TRBD1 for D (5 bases). The V gene lost 1 base and the J gene lost 5 bases, with 15 bases spanning the gap. This CDR3 has 15 amino acids. The CDR3 is CASSLGNPGNHEQYF. CDR3 nucleotide sequence: TGTGCCAGCAGTTTAGGCAACCCAGGGAACCACGAGCAGTACTTC.

The V and J genes are TRBV3-1 and TRBJ1-5, with 9 positions matching TRBD1. The junction had 10 bases not matched to a gene; V was cut back by 4 bases and J by 0 bases. Looked up from germline, CDR1 is LGHDT and CDR2 is YNNKEL (reference sequence). CDR3 length: 18 amino acids. The CDR3 loop is CASSRRTGAGLSNQPQHF. The CDR3 bases are TGTGCCAGCAGCCGTAGGACAGGGGCAGGCCTTAGCAATCAGCCCCAGCATTTT.

This chain uses TRBV19 with TRBJ1-2, with a possible D match to TRBD1 (6 bases). The germline CDR1 and CDR2 sequences are LNHDA and SQIVND (reference sequence). The ends were cut back, 10 bases at V and 4 bases at J, with 19 bases in the middle. This CDR3 has 14 amino acids. Here the CDR3 DNA reads TGTGCCACCCTGAGGACGGGGGCGAGCTATGGCTACACCTTC. Translating it yields CATLRTGASYGYTF.